This passage covers 5 T cell receptor beta chains from one sample sequenced in a study of graft-versus-host responses after intestinal transplantation. Generated by immunoSEQ multiplex PCR, the TCRdb table keeps only in-frame clones and is missing some. There are 75,000 to 100,000 clones in the sample; around nine tenths occur only once, and 0.15% to 0.2% lies in the top ten. Their target antigens are unknown. This specimen consisted of unstimulated CD4+ T cells sorted from spleen or lymph node cells, obtained before intestinal transplant. The receptor set was obtained from a human donor who received an intestinal transplant.

A single count supports this clone. The chain uses TRBV28 and TRBJ2-7; 7 nucleotides align to TRBD1. CDR3 length equals 14 residues. The ends lost 2 bases at V and 3 bases at J; junction bases unmatched: 4. Germline V gene lookup returns CDR1 MDHEN and CDR2 SYDVKM. CDR3 nucleotide sequence: TGTGCCAGCAGTTTAGGGACAGTTCGCTACGAGCAGTACTTC. Amino acid sequence: CASSLGTVRYEQYF.

This chain joins TRBV29-1 and TRBJ2-3, with 10 bases aligning to TRBD2. The CDR3 is made up of 16 amino acids. Germline V CDR1 and CDR2: SQVTM, ANQGSEA. V gave up 5 bases and J gave up 1 base; unmatched junction bases: 9. The CDR3 spells CSVIRLLAGGTDTQYF. CDR3 nucleotide sequence: TGCAGCGTTATACGTCTTCTAGCGGGGGGCACAGATACGCAGTATTTT.

This chain joins TRBV5-1 and TRBJ2-1, with a possible D match to TRBD2 (5 bases). The germline V gene encodes CDR1 SGHRS and CDR2 YFSETQ. This CDR3 has 14 residues. Trimming took 5 bases from V and 0 from J, leaving 9 bases between them. DNA of the CDR3: TGCGCCAGCAGACAGACTAACTCCTACAATGAGCAGTTCTTC. It codes for CASRQTNSYNEQFF.

This chain connects TRBV11-2 to TRBJ2-1, with no clear D. This CDR3 region has 11 residues. Trimming removed 3 bases from V and 5 bases from J, with 2 bases in between. Per the germline V gene, CDR1 is SGHAT and CDR2 is FQNNGV. CDR3: CASSFNNEQFF. The CDR3 DNA is TGTGCCAGCAGCTTTAACAATGAGCAGTTCTTC. Supplemented by reference TRBV11-2 and TRBJ2-1, the full variable domain reads EAGVAQSPRYKIIEKRQSVAFWCNPISGHATLYWYQQILGQGPKLLIQFQNNGVVDDSQLPKDRFSAERLKGVDSTLKIQPAKLEDSAVYLCASSFNNEQFFGPGTRLTVL.

This rearrangement joins TRBV7-9 to TRBJ1-1; 9 bases align to TRBD1. CDR3 length: 16 amino acids. Trimming removed 4 bases from V and 3 bases from J; junction bases left unmatched: 9. The germline gives CDR1 SEHNR, CDR2 FQNEAQ (reference sequence). The CDR3 sequence is CASSYRPGQGYTEAFF. DNA of the CDR3: TGTGCCAGCAGCTACCGCCCGGGACAGGGTTACACTGAAGCTTTCTTT.